This record covers a single TCR beta chain. The antigen is undetermined. Naive CD8 cells were CD45RO-negative, positively selected for CCR7, excluding terminally differentiated effector memory CD45RA+ cells. The donors, healthy adults who were HIV-negative, had experienced no recent acute infections or vaccinations. This table comes from immunoSEQ multiplex PCR, and its TCRdb copy is limited to in-frame clones, with some not included. The table shows fewer than 1 million clones, with 96% occurring only once. V was pared by 5 bases and J by 0 bases, with 6 bases of the junction left unmatched. The CDR3 is 18 residues long. Germline CDR1 and CDR2: MNHEY and SMNVEV (reference sequence). This sample was taken from a study of shared clonotypes between healthy human individuals. Study overall: Three plates each covered CD4 naive and memory; CD8 naive two, CD8 memory one. Study conclusions and caveats: Generation of non-shared clonotypes was less probable than generation of clonotypes shared by all four donors.

The TCR was taken from a man aged 25 to 45 in good health. The sequencing sample was made of naive CD8+ T cells sorted from blood. This rearrangement joins TRBV27 to TRBJ2-6, with 11 bases matching TRBD1. CDR3 DNA sequence: TGTGCCAGCAGTACAACCGGGACAGGGGGCTCTGGGGCCAACGTCCTGACTTTC. Protein sequence: CASSTTGTGGSGANVLTF.